The sequence of this TCR beta chain was determined in a study of cytomegalovirus exposure and HLA in healthy donors. The study, taken as a whole, reports: Several top significant clusters appeared, in a later analysis, to be linked to common viral pathogens. Prior analysis indicated that the majority of TCR beta V segments exhibited productivity approximately 90% or approximately 30% of the time. A later analysis linked a missense variant in DCLRE1C to the trimming of TCR beta V and J genes.

Per the germline V gene, CDR1 is MNHEY and CDR2 is SVGAGI. The CDR3 spans 13 residues. With regard to this clone: Its antigen remains unidentified.

The PCR contained 60 Vbeta and 13 Jbeta primers. Assay used: immunoSEQ multiplex PCR; TCRdb lists only in-frame clones, some missing. There are around 19,000 clones in the sample; 84% occur only once, and around a fifth lies in the top ten. Investigators did not record CMV serostatus for this donor. Sample: PBMCs. This clonotype was obtained from a human donor in good health. The V gene is TRBV6-5, the J gene TRBJ2-5; TRBD2 is a possible D gene (5 bases). TRBJ2-7 explains the end of the DNA better; the J call may be wrong. CDR3 protein: CASSYSRGYEQYF. CDR3 DNA sequence: TGTGCCAGCAGTTACTCAAGAGGGTACGAGCAGTACTTC.